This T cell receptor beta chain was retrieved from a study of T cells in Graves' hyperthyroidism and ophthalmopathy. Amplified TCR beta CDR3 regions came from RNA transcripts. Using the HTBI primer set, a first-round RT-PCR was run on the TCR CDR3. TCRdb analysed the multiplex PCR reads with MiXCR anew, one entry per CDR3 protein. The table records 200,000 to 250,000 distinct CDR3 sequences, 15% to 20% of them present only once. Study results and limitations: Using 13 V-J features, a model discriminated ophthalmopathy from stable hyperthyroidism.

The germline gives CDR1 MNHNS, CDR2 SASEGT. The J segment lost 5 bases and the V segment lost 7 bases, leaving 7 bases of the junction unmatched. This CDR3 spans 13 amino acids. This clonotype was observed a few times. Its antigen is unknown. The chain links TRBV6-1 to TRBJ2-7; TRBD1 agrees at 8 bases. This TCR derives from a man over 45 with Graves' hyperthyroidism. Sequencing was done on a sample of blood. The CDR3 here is CASTGQGSDEQYF. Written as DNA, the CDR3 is TGTGCCAGCACCGGACAGGGTAGTGACGAGCAGTACTTC.